Shown below are 30 T cell receptor beta chains from a single sample sequenced in a study of blood T cell repertoires in COVID-19. Libraries were prepared by immunoSEQ multiplex PCR; TCRdb keeps only in-frame clonotypes and omits some of them. The sample holds about 120,000 clones; roughly 85% are singletons and the top ten take approximately 30%. Material for sequencing was peripheral blood. These receptor sequences come from a woman older than 75 with acute or convalescent COVID-19.

This chain joins TRBV6-5 and TRBJ2-7; 8 bases map to TRBD1. V lost 8 bases and J lost 6; bases outside the gene matches: 15. This CDR3 comprises 15 residues. Looked up from germline, CDR1 is MNHEY and CDR2 is SVGAGI. The CDR3 nucleotides are TGTGCCAGCGGATCGGTCGGACAGGGATACGGCGAGCAGTACGTC. It specifies CASGSVGQGYGEQYV.

This chain links TRBV5-4 with TRBJ1-2, with 9 positions matching TRBD1. The germline CDR1 and CDR2 sequences are SGHNT and YYREEE (reference sequence). CDR3 size: 14 residues. V lost 4 bases and J lost 7; bases outside the gene matches: 8. In nucleotides, the CDR3 is TGTGCCAGCAGCCTACAGGGGGCTGGCGGTGGCTACACCTTC. This translates into CASSLQGAGGGYTF.

The rearrangement uses TRBV7-9 and TRBJ2-7; perhaps TRBD2 as D (6 bases). The CDR3 length is 14 residues. Per the germline V gene, CDR1 is SEHNR and CDR2 is FQNEAQ (reference sequence). V dropped 4 bases and J dropped 6 bases, with 16 bases sitting between them. The CDR3 reads CASSSQGLTREQYF. The CDR3 nucleotides read TGTGCCAGCAGCTCCCAAGGACTAACTCGCGAGCAGTACTTC.

The gene calls are TRBV7-9 and TRBJ2-2, with 9 bases identical to TRBD1. CDR1 SEHNR and CDR2 FQNEAQ come from the germline V gene (reference sequence). The CDR3 is made up of 13 amino acids. V shed 4 bases, J shed 7 bases, and the junction held 1 base outside the gene matches. The CDR3 sequence: CASSWTGVGELFF. DNA for the CDR3: TGTGCCAGCAGCTGGACAGGGGTCGGGGAGCTGTTTTTT.

This clone was found once. The chain couples TRBV12-1 to TRBJ1-2; TRBD1 is the table's D call, not checked against the DNA. TRBV12-1 is termed a pseudogene. The CDR3 loop spans 19 amino acids. The CDR3 DNA sequence: TGTGCCAGCAGCCTACACGACCAATGGACAGGGGGATATAACTATGGCTACACCTTC. Translating gives CASSLHDQWTGGYNYGYTF.

The chain employs TRBV6-6 and TRBJ1-2; 7 nucleotides match TRBD1. Trimming took 4 bases from V and 1 from J; bases not matched to a gene: 0. Germline V gene lookup returns CDR1 MNHNY and CDR2 SVGAGI (reference sequence). This CDR3 region has 13 residues. The CDR3 nucleotides read TGTGCCAGCAGTTGGGACAGTAACTATGGCTACACCTTC. As protein: CASSWDSNYGYTF.

The rearrangement joins TRBV12-3 or TRBV12-4 to TRBJ1-6; D remains unclear. This CDR3 is 13 amino acids long. V was trimmed by 5 bases and J by 16 bases, leaving 18 bases between them. The DNA of the CDR3 is TGTGCCAGCAGTCTTGGAGTTCGGGATGTTCTCCACTTT. Amino acid sequence: CASSLGVRDVLHF.

V gene TRBV5-1 combines with J gene TRBJ2-2; no clear D gene. CDR3 size: 14 residues. Germline-derived CDR1 and CDR2 are SGHRS and YFSETQ. The ends were cut back, 4 bases at V and 4 bases at J, with 11 bases in the middle. CDR3 DNA sequence: TGCGCCAGCAGCGGAACTACATTCACCGGGGAGCTGTTTTTT. It yields the protein CASSGTTFTGELFF.

J is TRBJ1-3 and V is TRBV28; D not resolved. V shed 7 bases and J shed 2 bases, with 12 bases lying between them. The germline gives CDR1 MDHEN, CDR2 SYDVKM. This CDR3 region has 14 residues. The CDR3 coding sequence is TGTGCCAGCACCCCCCAAGAGCCTGGAAACACCATATATTTT. This encodes CASTPQEPGNTIYF.

J is TRBJ1-2 and V is TRBV29-1, with D unclear. The V end was cut by 3 bases, the J end by 0 bases, with 8 bases between. Per the germline V gene, CDR1 is SQVTM and CDR2 is ANQGSEA. This CDR3 contains 13 residues. The CDR3 spells CSVEVLSNYGYTF. As DNA, the CDR3 is TGCAGCGTTGAGGTACTCTCTAACTATGGCTACACCTTC.

This chain joins TRBV6-6 and TRBJ1-1; 10 bases match TRBD1. CDR3 length: 17 residues. Germline-derived CDR1 and CDR2 are MNHNY and SVGAGI (reference sequence). V shed 5 bases and J 5 bases; nucleotides not matched to a gene: 14. The CDR3 DNA is TGTGCCAGCAGTCAATACTCCGGGACAGGGGTGGTGACTGAAGCTTTCTTT. Its protein product is CASSQYSGTGVVTEAFF.

This chain connects TRBV5-4 to TRBJ2-1, with TRBD1 matching 8 bases. Germline lookup yields CDR1 SGHNT and CDR2 YYREEE (reference sequence). The CDR3 is 16 amino acids. Trimming removed 2 bases from V and 7 bases from J; junction bases left unmatched: 11. The CDR3 region is CASSLGPGQGTNEQFF. The CDR3, as DNA: TGTGCCAGCAGCTTAGGCCCAGGACAGGGTACAAATGAGCAGTTCTTC.

The rearrangement joins TRBV6-5 to TRBJ1-1; 7 nucleotides line up with TRBD1. The V and J ends lost 6 bases and 5 bases, in that order; junction bases with no gene match: 9. This CDR3 region has 14 residues. CDR1 is MNHEY, CDR2 SVGAGI, per germline. CDR3 bases: TGTGCCAGCAGCCGACAGGGTGGGAAAACTGAAGCTTTCTTT. This codes for CASSRQGGKTEAFF.

This chain uses TRBV5-4 with TRBJ2-3; 7 positions agree with TRBD1. This CDR3 spans 15 amino acids. Trimming took 0 bases from V and 2 from J; bases not matched to a gene: 3. Per the germline V gene, CDR1 is SGHNT and CDR2 is YYREEE (reference sequence). The DNA of the CDR3 is TGTGCCAGCAGCTTGGTCCAGGGGGTCACAGATACGCAGTATTTT. It is translated as CASSLVQGVTDTQYF.

The rearrangement uses TRBV5-1 and TRBJ1-1; the D gene is possibly TRBD1 (6 bases). The CDR3 totals 14 residues. CDR1 is SGHRS, CDR2 YFSETQ, per germline. V gave up 5 bases and J gave up 3 bases, with 14 bases separating them. The CDR3 here is CASSPQGSDTEAFF. The CDR3 nucleotides are TGCGCCAGCAGTCCACAGGGTTCTGACACTGAAGCTTTCTTT.

The V call is TRBV10-3, the J call TRBJ1-1, with 8 bases fitting TRBD1. In germline, CDR1 is ENHRY, CDR2 SYGVKD. The CDR3 is 12 amino acids. The trim removed 9 bases at V and 6 bases at J, leaving 6 bases unmatched. CDR3 sequence (DNA): TGTGCCATAAGACAGGGGAGCTCTGAAGCTTTCTTT. Translation: CAIRQGSSEAFF.

The J gene is TRBJ1-5, the V gene TRBV2, with a weak D call TRBD1 (6 bases). Per germline, CDR1 SNHLY and CDR2 FYNNEI. This CDR3 has 17 amino acids. The V and J ends lost 4 bases and 7 bases respectively, with 23 bases between them. The CDR3 is CASSAAGGQGRNQPQHF. The CDR3 DNA reads as TGTGCCAGCAGTGCTGCGGGGGGGCAGGGGAGAAACCAGCCCCAGCATTTT.

The rearrangement joins TRBV7-9 to TRBJ1-6; 11 bases align to TRBD1. The length of the CDR3 is 17 residues. CDR1 and CDR2 from the germline V gene are SEHNR and FQNEAQ (reference sequence). V lost 6 bases to trimming and J lost 1 base; unmatched junction nucleotides: 5. The CDR3 spells CASSNRDRGSYNSPLHF. The CDR3 DNA reads as TGTGCCAGCAGTAACCGGGACAGGGGGTCCTATAATTCACCCCTCCACTTT. The whole variable domain, filled in from reference TRBV7-9 and TRBJ1-6, reads DTGVSQNPRHKITKRGQNVTFRCDPISEHNRLYWYRQTLGQGPEFLTYFQNEAQLEKSRLLSDRFSAERPKGSFSTLEIQRTEQGDSAMYLCASSNRDRGSYNSPLHFGNGTRLTVT.

CDR3 amino acids: CASSRLGQGRQPQHF. Written as DNA, the CDR3 is TGTGCCAGCTCACGCCTCGGACAGGGTCGTCAGCCCCAGCATTTT. This chain joins TRBV18 and TRBJ1-5; 8 nucleotides align to TRBD1. CDR1 is KGHSH, CDR2 LQKENI, per germline. The CDR3 consists of 15 residues. J was trimmed by 6 bases and V by 4 bases; bases with no gene match: 8. Combining the CDR3 with reference TRBV18 and TRBJ1-5 gives the whole variable domain NAGVMQNPRHLVRRRGQEARLRCSPMKGHSHVYWYRQLPEEGLKFMVYLQKENIIDESGMPKERFSAEFPKEGPSILRIQQVVRGDSAAYFCASSRLGQGRQPQHFGDGTRLSIL.

As to this clone: This CDR3 is also generated by other DNA sequences in the sample. The chain uses TRBV7-3 and TRBJ1-1; D is ambiguous. CDR3 length: 13 amino acids. Germline-derived CDR1 and CDR2 are SGHTA and FQGTGA. Between the trimmed V and J ends, which lost 5 bases and 0 bases, there was a span of 7 bases. This CDR3 is CASSLRMNTEAFF. Here the CDR3 DNA reads TGTGCCAGCAGCCTGAGAATGAACACTGAAGCTTTCTTT. Complete variable domain (other parts from reference TRBV7-3 and TRBJ1-1): GAGVSQTPSNKVTEKGKYVELRCDPISGHTALYWYRQSLGQGPEFLIYFQGTGAADDSGLPNDRFFAVRPEGSVSTLKIQRTERGDSAVYLCASSLRMNTEAFFGQGTRLTVV.

The rearrangement joins TRBV28 to TRBJ2-3; D may be TRBD1 (6 bases). With 9 bases removed from V and 0 bases from J, the gap between germline ends came to 16 bases. The CDR3 sequence is 15 residues long. Germline V gene data show CDR1 as MDHEN and CDR2 as SYDVKM. The CDR3 DNA reads TGTGCCAGTCAGCTCCCCGGGACAAGCACAGATACGCAGTATTTT. Amino acid sequence: CASQLPGTSTDTQYF.

The J gene is TRBJ1-6, the V gene TRBV28; 7 bases map to TRBD1. V dropped 5 bases and J dropped 10; count of bases not matched to a gene: 11. This CDR3 contains 15 residues. Germline values: CDR1 MDHEN, CDR2 SYDVKM. CDR3 in DNA: TGTGCCAGCAGTGTTGGACAGGCCGAGGGCTCACCCCTCCACTTT. Translating gives CASSVGQAEGSPLHF.

The sample holds a few counts of this clone. CDR3 sequence (DNA): TGTGCCAGCAGTTTATCCGTCGGGAGGGCAGATCGCTATGGCTACACCTTC. Its translation: CASSLSVGRADRYGYTF. The genes are TRBV28 and TRBJ1-2; no reliable D call. Per the germline V gene, CDR1 is MDHEN and CDR2 is SYDVKM. The CDR3 has 17 residues. V was shortened by 1 base and J by 4 bases, with 19 bases between the two germline ends.

The V and J genes are TRBV16 and TRBJ1-6; perhaps TRBD1 as D (6 bases). Germline CDR1 and CDR2: KGHSY and FQNENV. V lost 4 bases, J lost 5 bases, and 12 bases lay in between. CDR3 length: 15 residues. This chain's CDR3 is CASSPRGPNNSPLHF. The CDR3 DNA follows: TGTGCCAGCAGCCCCAGGGGTCCCAATAATTCACCCCTCCACTTT.

The chain joins TRBV18 to TRBJ1-6; TRBD1 matches 8 bases. The ends lost 3 bases at V and 8 bases at J; junction bases unmatched: 3. Germline values: CDR1 KGHSH, CDR2 LQKENI. This CDR3 spans 14 amino acids. The CDR3 DNA follows: TGTGCCAGCTCACCGTCGGACAGGGATTCACCCCTCCACTTT. Translation gives CASSPSDRDSPLHF. The variable domain in full, with the rest retrieved from reference TRBV18 and TRBJ1-6, is NAGVMQNPRHLVRRRGQEARLRCSPMKGHSHVYWYRQLPEEGLKFMVYLQKENIIDESGMPKERFSAEFPKEGPSILRIQQVVRGDSAAYFCASSPSDRDSPLHFGNGTRLTVT.

The V gene is TRBV6-6, the J gene TRBJ1-2; 9 bases are a match to TRBD1. Germline loops: CDR1 MNHNY, CDR2 SVGAGI (reference sequence). The CDR3 is made up of 14 amino acids. J gave up 3 bases and V 8 bases, and 7 bases lay outside the gene matches. CDR3: CASRGQGRDYGYTF. CDR3 sequence (DNA): TGTGCCAGCCGAGGACAGGGGAGGGACTATGGCTACACCTTC.

This clone has more than one count but fewer than ten. The chain uses TRBV7-9 and TRBJ2-5; TRBD2 matches 7 bases. The V gene's germline CDR1 is SEHNR and CDR2 FQNEAQ (reference sequence). The CDR3 is 15 residues long. V shed 6 bases, J shed 4 bases, and the junction held 11 bases outside the gene matches. The CDR3 region is CASRSLADKGETQYF. The CDR3 nucleotides are TGTGCCAGCAGATCTCTAGCGGATAAGGGAGAGACCCAGTACTTC.

The chain employs TRBV10-3 and TRBJ2-7; possible D gene TRBD2, 5 bases. The germline V gene has CDR1 ENHRY and CDR2 SYGVKD. Trimming took 6 bases from V and 6 from J, leaving 12 bases between them. This CDR3 spans 12 amino acids. CDR3 sequence reads: CAIRLSGGEQYF. The CDR3 nucleotides read TGTGCCATCAGGCTCTCAGGAGGCGAGCAGTACTTC.

The chain recombines TRBV7-7 with TRBJ1-6; D may be TRBD1 (5 bases). Germline loops: CDR1 SSHAT, CDR2 FNYEAQ (reference sequence). The CDR3 sequence is 13 residues long. V was cut by 5 bases and J by 6 bases, with 8 bases left in between. This chain's CDR3 is CASSPDTNSPLHF. CDR3 DNA sequence: TGTGCCAGCAGCCCGGACACTAATTCACCCCTCCACTTT.

This chain joins TRBV28 and TRBJ1-5, with a weak D call TRBD1 (6 bases). Trimming shortened V by 6 bases and J by 7 bases, and 13 bases separated the two germline ends. The CDR3 has 13 amino acids. CDR1 is MDHEN, CDR2 SYDVKM, per germline. CDR3 bases: TGTGCCAGCAGGTCTGGGGGCGAACAGCCCCAGCATTTT. It encodes CASRSGGEQPQHF. Filled out from reference TRBV28 and TRBJ1-5, the complete variable domain reads DVKVTQSSRYLVKRTGEKVFLECVQDMDHENMFWYRQDPGLGLRLIYFSYDVKMKEKGDIPEGYSVSREKKERFSLILESASTNQTSMYLCASRSGGEQPQHFGDGTRLSIL.